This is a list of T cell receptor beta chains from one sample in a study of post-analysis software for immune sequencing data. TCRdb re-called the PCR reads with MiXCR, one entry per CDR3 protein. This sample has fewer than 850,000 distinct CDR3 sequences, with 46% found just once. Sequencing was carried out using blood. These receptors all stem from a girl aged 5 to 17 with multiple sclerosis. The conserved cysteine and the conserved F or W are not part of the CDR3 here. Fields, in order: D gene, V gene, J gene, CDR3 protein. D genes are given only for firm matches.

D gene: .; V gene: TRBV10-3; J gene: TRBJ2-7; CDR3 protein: AIKAQGPGGYEQY
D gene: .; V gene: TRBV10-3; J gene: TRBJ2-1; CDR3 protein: AISTGNPNEQF
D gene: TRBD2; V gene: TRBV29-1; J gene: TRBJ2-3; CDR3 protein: SVEVRLAGPDTQY
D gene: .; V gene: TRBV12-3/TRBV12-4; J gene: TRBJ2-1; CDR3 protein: ASRVEDRPNEQF
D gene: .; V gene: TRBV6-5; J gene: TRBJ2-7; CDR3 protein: ASSAAGPIVDEQY
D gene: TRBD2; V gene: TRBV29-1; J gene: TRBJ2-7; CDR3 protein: SVEDLSGTRGRYEQY
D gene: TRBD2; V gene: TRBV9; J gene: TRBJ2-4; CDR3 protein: ASSPQLAGGPLAKNIQY
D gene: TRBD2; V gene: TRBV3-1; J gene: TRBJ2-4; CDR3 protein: ASSQESSGRGYIQY
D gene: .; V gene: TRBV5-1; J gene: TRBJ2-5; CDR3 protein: ASSLPTSPSQY
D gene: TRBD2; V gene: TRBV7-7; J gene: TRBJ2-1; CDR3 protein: ASSRKRLADYNEQF
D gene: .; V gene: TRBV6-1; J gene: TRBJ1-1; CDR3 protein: ASSEIVANTEAF
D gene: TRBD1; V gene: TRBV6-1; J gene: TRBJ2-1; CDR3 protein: ASRPDRGYNGQF
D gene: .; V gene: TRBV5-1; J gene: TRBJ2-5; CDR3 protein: ASSDRQETQY
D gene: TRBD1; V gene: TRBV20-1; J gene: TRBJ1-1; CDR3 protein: SAPKTGGRSGAAF
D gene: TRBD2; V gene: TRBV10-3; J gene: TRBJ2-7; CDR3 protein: AISTSASYEQY
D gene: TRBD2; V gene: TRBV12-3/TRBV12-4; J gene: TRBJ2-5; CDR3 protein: ASSLLAGVETQY
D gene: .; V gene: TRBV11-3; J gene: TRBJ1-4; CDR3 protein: ASSPQSTDEKLF
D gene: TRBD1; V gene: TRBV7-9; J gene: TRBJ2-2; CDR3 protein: ASSLRTGSPTGELF
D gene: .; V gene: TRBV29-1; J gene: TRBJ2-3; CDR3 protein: NVDRADTQY
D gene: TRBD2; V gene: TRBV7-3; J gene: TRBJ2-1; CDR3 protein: ASSFLTSEYNEQF
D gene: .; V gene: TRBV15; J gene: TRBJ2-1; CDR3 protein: ATSNITGGFYIEQF
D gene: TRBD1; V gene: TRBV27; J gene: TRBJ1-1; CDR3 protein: ASSSWGQPNTEAF
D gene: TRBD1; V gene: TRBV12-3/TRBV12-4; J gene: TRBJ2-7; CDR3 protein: ASRTGRSEQY
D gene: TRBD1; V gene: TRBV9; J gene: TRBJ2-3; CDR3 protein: ASSVVGQGVDTQY
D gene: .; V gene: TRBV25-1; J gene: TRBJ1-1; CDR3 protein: ASSDSAEAF
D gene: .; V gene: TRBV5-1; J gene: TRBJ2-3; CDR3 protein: ASSLSGRTTDTQY
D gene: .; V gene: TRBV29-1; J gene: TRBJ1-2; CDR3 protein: SVDGNTGTEYLYGYT
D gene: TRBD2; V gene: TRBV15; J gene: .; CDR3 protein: ATSRDTGLAAYEQY
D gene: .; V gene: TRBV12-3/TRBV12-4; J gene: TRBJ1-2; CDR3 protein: ASSTSLGNYGYT
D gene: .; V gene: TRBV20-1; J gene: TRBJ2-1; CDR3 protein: SATSWGPSYNEQF
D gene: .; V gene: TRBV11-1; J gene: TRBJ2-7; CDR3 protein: ASGHQGRPYEQY
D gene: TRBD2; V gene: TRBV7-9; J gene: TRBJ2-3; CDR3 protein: ASSLVGGLAGASDTQY
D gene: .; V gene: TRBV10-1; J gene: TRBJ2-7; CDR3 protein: ASSVLDKGAEQY
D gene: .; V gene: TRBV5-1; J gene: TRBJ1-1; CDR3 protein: ASSLARDTEAF
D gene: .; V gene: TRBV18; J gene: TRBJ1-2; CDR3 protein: ASSPKKALYGYT
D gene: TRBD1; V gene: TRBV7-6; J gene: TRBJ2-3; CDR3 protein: ASSMGQPWSTDTQY
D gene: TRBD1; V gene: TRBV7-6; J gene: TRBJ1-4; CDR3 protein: ASSTRGLIDEKLF
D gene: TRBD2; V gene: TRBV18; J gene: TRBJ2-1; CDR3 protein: ASSLRLAPEPSSYNEQF
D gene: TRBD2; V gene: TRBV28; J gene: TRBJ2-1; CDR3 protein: ASSIGLAGVFDEQF
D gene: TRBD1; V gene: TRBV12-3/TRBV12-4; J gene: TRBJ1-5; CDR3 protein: ASSPGQGLQPQH
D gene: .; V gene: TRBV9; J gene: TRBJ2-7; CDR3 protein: ASSVGGTLTYEQY
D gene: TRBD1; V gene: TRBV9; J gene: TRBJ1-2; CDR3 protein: ASSPRPGTGFHGYT
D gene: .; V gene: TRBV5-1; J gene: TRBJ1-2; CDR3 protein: ASSLAGPAESYGYT
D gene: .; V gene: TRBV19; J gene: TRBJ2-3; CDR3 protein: ASRAADTQY
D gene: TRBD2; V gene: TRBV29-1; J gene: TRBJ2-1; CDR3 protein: SVASGRGYNEQF
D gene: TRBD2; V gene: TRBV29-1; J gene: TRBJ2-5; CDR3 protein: SVDPVGGSPKTQY
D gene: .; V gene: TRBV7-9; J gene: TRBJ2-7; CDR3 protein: ASSDLRGSYEQY
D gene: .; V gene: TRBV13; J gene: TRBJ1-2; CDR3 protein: ASSLGTDENYGYT
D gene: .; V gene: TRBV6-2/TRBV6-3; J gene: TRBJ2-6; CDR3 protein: ASSYGDSRNSGANVLT
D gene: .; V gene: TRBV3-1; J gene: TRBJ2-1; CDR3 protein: ASSQHNRLSLSGEQF
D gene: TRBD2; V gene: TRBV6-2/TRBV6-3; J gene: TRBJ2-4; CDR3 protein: ASSLSSLAGPLAKNIQY
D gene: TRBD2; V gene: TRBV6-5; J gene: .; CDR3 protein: ASSDAATSDYEQY